This TCR beta chain was observed in a study of CD4 T cells in relation to SARS-CoV-2 and coronaviruses. Whole-study context: The negative reference was HIV-1 Nef peptide pool or peptide-free culture.

Only in-frame clones appear in the TCRdb table, and some are missing; sequencing was by immunoSEQ multiplex PCR. The sample consists of about 29,000 clones, around three quarters of them appearing once. Concerning this clone: Antigen specificity is unknown.

The unexposed donors gave CD4+ T cells in about 2011-2019, prior to COVID-19. The cells were cultured for under twelve days before CD4+ T cells were isolated. The TCR originated in a human donor in good health. Input material: CD4+ T cells from PBMCs, cultured in vitro.

The CDR3 is CASSLRTMSHTDTQYF. CDR3 DNA sequence: TGTGCCAGCAGCCTCCGGACCATGTCCCACACAGATACGCAGTATTTT. The chain is built from TRBV9 and TRBJ2-3; D remains unclear. The CDR3 runs 16 residues. Looked up from germline, CDR1 is SGDLS and CDR2 is YYNGEE. V dropped 4 bases and J dropped 2 bases, with 17 bases sitting between them.